Each of the 18 T cell receptor beta chains below was sequenced from the same sample in a study of human T cells and chemical hapten exposure. Time point specified: patch test 3, about 24 weeks after DPC sensitization. Regarding treatment: therapeutic diphenylcyclopropenone sensitization with weekly scalp DPC. TCRdb reprocessed the RACE reads with MiXCR, giving one entry per CDR3 protein. The table includes tens of thousands of distinct CDR3 sequences, roughly 12% detected once. Sequencing was performed on whole blood, taken in connection with sensitization to the hapten diphenylcyclopropenone (DPC). The receptors were sampled from a man aged 30 to 39 with alopecia areata. Some clones in this sample may be carry-over from other donors' samples.

V usage is TRBV7-4 and J usage is TRBJ1-2, with 8 nucleotides matching TRBD1. V lost 5 bases and J lost 1; bases outside the gene matches: 15. Germline assignment: CDR1 SGHVT and CDR2 SQSDAQ. CDR3 length equals 18 residues. CDR3 DNA sequence: TGTGCCAGCAGCCCTCTTATACCGGGACAGGAATTTAACTATGGCTACACCTTC. This encodes CASSPLIPGQEFNYGYTF.

This clonotype was recorded at least ten times. V gene TRBV5-1 combines with J gene TRBJ2-7; TRBD2 agrees at 13 bases. The V and J ends lost 7 bases and 2 bases, in that order; junction bases with no gene match: 3. The CDR3 is 14 amino acids. The germline CDR1 and CDR2 sequences are SGHRS and YFSETQ. In DNA form, the CDR3 reads TGCGCCAGCTCGACTAGCGGGGGGCCCTACGAGCAGTACTTC. Amino acid sequence: CASSTSGGPYEQYF.

This clonotype was counted a few times. The gene calls are TRBV12-3 or TRBV12-4 and TRBJ2-1; unclear D gene. The CDR3 consists of 14 residues. Trimming removed 6 bases at V and 1 base at J, with 10 bases between. This CDR3 is CASSTVYSYNEQFF. The CDR3 DNA follows: TGTGCCAGCAGCACAGTTTATTCCTACAATGAGCAGTTCTTC.

This clonotype has at least ten counts. The J gene is TRBJ2-1, the V gene TRBV10-3, with D unresolved. V was clipped by 0 bases and J by 7 bases, with 10 bases between them. The CDR3 is 14 residues long. The germline V gene has CDR1 ENHRY and CDR2 SYGVKD. CDR3 loop: CAISESMFRNEQFF. The CDR3 DNA reads TGTGCCATCAGTGAGTCAATGTTCAGAAATGAGCAGTTCTTC.

This clonotype has only a few counts. V is TRBV27 and J is TRBJ2-4; D call uncertain. Germline V lookup: CDR1 MNHEY, CDR2 SMNVEV (reference sequence). The CDR3 contains 17 residues. V was shortened by 1 base and J by 2 bases, with 15 bases between the two germline ends. The CDR3: CASSLYWAGVTKNIQYF. As DNA, the CDR3 is TGTGCCAGCAGTTTATATTGGGCAGGTGTAACCAAAAACATTCAGTACTTC.

This chain joins TRBV7-8 and TRBJ1-4; D uncertain. The CDR3 covers 17 residues. V lost 5 bases, J lost 0 bases, and 16 bases lay in between. Germline lookup yields CDR1 SGHVS and CDR2 FQNEAQ. CDR3 amino acids: CASSPDGENPTNEKLFF. For the CDR3, the DNA is TGTGCCAGCAGCCCAGACGGGGAAAACCCAACTAATGAAAAACTGTTTTTT.

In its sample, this clonotype was seen many times. The chain employs TRBV11-2 and TRBJ2-6, with D perhaps being TRBD1 or TRBD2 (5 bases each). The CDR3 totals 15 residues. The V gene lost 5 bases and the J gene lost 2 bases, with 10 bases spanning the gap. Germline-derived CDR1 and CDR2 are SGHAT and FQNNGV. CDR3 nucleotides: TGTGCCAGCAGCCCGGGGCAGCCTGGGGCCAACGTCCTGACTTTC. Its protein product is CASSPGQPGANVLTF.

About this clonotype itself: A much bigger clone sits one base away, suggesting this may be a read error. J is TRBJ2-5 and V is TRBV20-1; tentative D call: TRBD2 (6 bases). From germline, CDR1 is DFQATT and CDR2 SNEGSKA (reference sequence). CDR3 length equals 13 residues. DNA of the CDR3: TGCAGTGCTAGAGATTATTCGGGAGAGACCCAGAACTTC. It yields the protein CSARDYSGETQNF.

This clonotype was detected a few times. CDR3 DNA: TGTGCCAGCAGTCTGACAGCGGGGCCGCCCTACACCTTC. This codes for CASSLTAGPPYTF. This chain connects TRBV28 to TRBJ1-2; possibly TRBD1 for D (5 bases). CDR1 is MDHEN and CDR2 is SYDVKM in the germline V gene. The CDR3 contains 13 residues. V was pared by 5 bases and J by 10 bases, with 17 bases between.

This clonotype has more than one count but fewer than ten. The chain recombines TRBV6-5 with TRBJ1-3; D ambiguous. Trimming shortened V by 2 bases and J by 0 bases, and 8 bases separated the two germline ends. CDR1 and CDR2 from the germline V gene are MNHEY and SVGAGI. The CDR3 totals 15 residues. The CDR3 nucleotides are TGTGCCAGCAGTTACCGAGGGATCTCTGGAAACACCATATATTTT. This gives the protein CASSYRGISGNTIYF.

V usage is TRBV5-5 and J usage is TRBJ2-5; tentatively, D is TRBD2 (5 bases). The V end was cut by 5 bases, the J end by 1 base, with 12 bases between. Germline V CDR1 and CDR2: SGHKS, YYEKEE (reference sequence). This CDR3 contains 14 residues. The CDR3, as DNA: TGTGCCAGCAGGAGGGCGTGGACCCAAGAGACCCAGTACTTC. As protein: CASRRAWTQETQYF. The full variable domain, with the rest looked up from reference TRBV5-5 and TRBJ2-5, is DAGVTQSPTHLIKTRGQQVTLRCSPISGHKSVSWYQQVLGQGPQFIFQYYEKEERGRGNFPDRFSARQFPNYSSELNVNALLLGDSALYLCASRRAWTQETQYFGPGTRLLVL.

As DNA, the CDR3 is TGTGCCAGCAGTTATCACCGGGACAGGGGGCATGAGCAGTACTTC. Translation gives CASSYHRDRGHEQYF. The chain uses TRBV27 and TRBJ2-7; 12 nucleotides line up with TRBD1. This CDR3 spans 15 amino acids. V shed 4 bases, J shed 7 bases, and the junction held 8 bases outside the gene matches. Germline CDR1 reads MNHEY; CDR2 reads SMNVEV (reference sequence).

This clonotype came up a few times. This chain uses TRBV6-6 with TRBJ1-3, with 10 bases lining up with TRBD1. The ends lost 6 bases at V and 4 bases at J; junction bases unmatched: 9. From germline, CDR1 is MNHNY and CDR2 SVGAGI (reference sequence). CDR3 length equals 16 residues. The CDR3: CASRDGTGVTGNTIYF. The DNA for the CDR3 is TGTGCCAGCAGGGACGGGACAGGGGTTACCGGAAACACCATATATTTT.

V and J are TRBV29-1 and TRBJ2-1, with no clear D. From germline, CDR1 is SQVTM and CDR2 ANQGSEA. V lost 7 bases to trimming and J lost 10 bases, with 14 bases between them. This CDR3 spans 11 amino acids. This CDR3 is CSARYETEQFF. The CDR3 DNA follows: TGCAGCGCCAGATACGAAACCGAGCAGTTCTTC.

This clonotype was recorded many times. This chain uses TRBV6-6 with TRBJ2-7, with D hard to call. Germline CDR1 reads MNHNY; CDR2 reads SVGAGI (reference sequence). CDR3 length: 15 amino acids. Deletions cut 4 bases from V and 2 bases from J, with 15 bases between. CDR3 in DNA: TGTGCCAGCAGTTCCGCCCTCAGCCCGCCCTACGAGCAGTACTTC. This encodes CASSSALSPPYEQYF.

V and J are TRBV28 and TRBJ2-3, with 10 bases lining up with TRBD2. CDR1 and CDR2 (germline): MDHEN, SYDVKM. The trim removed 0 bases at V and 0 bases at J, leaving 6 bases unmatched. This CDR3 region has 18 residues. The CDR3 coding sequence is TGTGCCAGCAGTTTATGGGCTAGCGGGGGAGCTAGCACAGATACGCAGTATTTT. The encoded protein is CASSLWASGGASTDTQYF.

In its sample, this clonotype was seen a few times. The rearrangement uses TRBV10-3 and TRBJ2-2, with 10 bases fitting TRBD1. Trimming at V came to 4 bases and at J to 3 bases, leaving 2 bases not matched to a gene. CDR1 and CDR2 from the germline V gene are ENHRY and SYGVKD. This CDR3 is 15 amino acids long. CDR3 amino acids: CAISGGTGDTGELFF. In DNA, the CDR3 is TGTGCCATCAGTGGGGGGACAGGGGACACCGGGGAGCTGTTTTTT.

This clonotype was seen a few times. The chain couples TRBV29-1 to TRBJ1-1; tentatively, D is TRBD1 (5 bases). Germline CDR1 SQVTM, CDR2 ANQGSEA. V was clipped by 6 bases and J by 1 base, with 12 bases between them. CDR3 size: 13 residues. The CDR3 region is CSVRRGPNTEAFF. CDR3 bases: TGCAGCGTGAGAAGGGGCCCGAACACTGAAGCTTTCTTT.